The 4 T cell receptor beta chains presented below share a single source sample, sequenced in a study of CD8 T cells in Susac syndrome. Random hexamers were used to reverse transcribe roughly 0.45 to 1 ug of RNA. A single record per CDR3 protein comes from TCRdb applying MiXCR to the immunoSEQ multiplex PCR reads. Of 150,000 or so distinct CDR3 sequences in the sample, more than 85% are singletons; the top ten hold approximately 0.13%. Material: CD4+ T cells from PBMCs. The receptors were gathered from a human donor with Susac syndrome.

V is TRBV20-1 and J is TRBJ2-7; 10 bases fit TRBD2. There are 12 residues in the CDR3. CDR1 is DFQATT and CDR2 is SNEGSKA in the germline V gene (reference sequence). Trimming cost V 4 bases and J 5 bases; bases outside gene matches: 2. The CDR3 protein is CSATGTSDEQYF. In DNA, the CDR3 is TGCAGTGCTACCGGGACTAGCGACGAGCAGTACTTC.

The rearrangement uses TRBV5-1 and TRBJ2-7, with TRBD1 matching over 8 bases. The CDR3 runs to 15 residues. The V gene's germline CDR1 is SGHRS and CDR2 YFSETQ. V lost 0 bases, J lost 4 bases, and 6 bases stayed unmatched. The CDR3 coding sequence is TGCGCCAGCAGCTTGGATGGACAGGGATGGTACGAGCAGTACTTC. It is translated as CASSLDGQGWYEQYF.

The rearrangement uses TRBV20-1 and TRBJ1-3; tentative D call: TRBD1 (5 bases). The germline V gene encodes CDR1 DFQATT and CDR2 SNEGSKA (reference sequence). This CDR3 comprises 12 residues. V lost 5 bases and J 4 bases, leaving 9 bases between the germline ends. DNA of the CDR3: TGCAGTGCTGGGGCTGAGGGAAACACCATATATTTT. Encoded protein: CSAGAEGNTIYF.

The J gene is TRBJ1-6, the V gene TRBV28; no reliable D call. Trimming stripped 7 bases from V and 0 bases from J, with 4 bases between. The V gene's germline CDR1 is MDHEN and CDR2 SYDVKM. The CDR3 spans 13 residues. As DNA, the CDR3 is TGTGCCAGCATCGGCTCCTATAATTCACCCCTCCACTTT. Protein product: CASIGSYNSPLHF.